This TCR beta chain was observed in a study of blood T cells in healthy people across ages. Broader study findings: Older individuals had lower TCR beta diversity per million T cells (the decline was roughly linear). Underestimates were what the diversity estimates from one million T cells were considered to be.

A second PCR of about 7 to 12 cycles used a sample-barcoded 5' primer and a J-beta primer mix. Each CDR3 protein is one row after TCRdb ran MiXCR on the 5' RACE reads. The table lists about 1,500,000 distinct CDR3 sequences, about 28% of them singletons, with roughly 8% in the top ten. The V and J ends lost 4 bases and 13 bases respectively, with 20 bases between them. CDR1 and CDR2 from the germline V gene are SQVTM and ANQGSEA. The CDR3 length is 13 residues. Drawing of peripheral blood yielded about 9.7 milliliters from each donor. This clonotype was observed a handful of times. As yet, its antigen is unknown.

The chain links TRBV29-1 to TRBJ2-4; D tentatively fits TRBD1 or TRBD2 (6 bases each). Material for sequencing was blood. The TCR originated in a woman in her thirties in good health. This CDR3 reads CSVAETGWREQYF. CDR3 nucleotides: TGCAGCGTTGCAGAGACAGGCTGGAGGGAGCAGTACTTC. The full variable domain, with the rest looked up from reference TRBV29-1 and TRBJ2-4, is SAVISQKPSRDICQRGTSLTIQCQVDSQVTMMFWYRQQPGQSLTLIATANQGSEATYESGFVIDKFPISRPNLTFSTLTVSNMSPEDSSIYLCSVAETGWREQYFGAGTRLSVL.